The clone carrying this TCR beta chain appeared many times. Its antigen is unknown. TCRdb called the reads again in MiXCR, with one record for every CDR3 protein. The sample lists hundreds of thousands of distinct CDR3 sequences, around 10% occurring once. V was trimmed by 2 bases and J by 1 base, leaving 6 bases between them. Germline assignment: CDR1 SGHAT and CDR2 FQDESV (reference sequence). The CDR3 totals 14 residues. This sample was included in a study of T cell repertoires in cytomegalovirus infection. For the study at large: TCR beta signatures that were public indicated CMV infection and matching HLA type.

Study results and limitations: The ex vivo response was dominated by HLA-C-restricted CMV-specific TCR beta clonotypes. Public TCR beta family frequency separated CMV-and-HLA carriers, including in an independent cohort.

Material for sequencing was PBMCs. The chain links TRBV11-1 to TRBJ2-1, with D possibly TRBD1 on 6 matching bases. The source is a human donor in good health (CMV status not recorded). Some clones in this sample may be carry-over from other donors' samples. In DNA, the CDR3 is TGTGCCAGCAGCTTAACAGGGTCCTACAATGAGCAGTTCTTC. Its translation: CASSLTGSYNEQFF.